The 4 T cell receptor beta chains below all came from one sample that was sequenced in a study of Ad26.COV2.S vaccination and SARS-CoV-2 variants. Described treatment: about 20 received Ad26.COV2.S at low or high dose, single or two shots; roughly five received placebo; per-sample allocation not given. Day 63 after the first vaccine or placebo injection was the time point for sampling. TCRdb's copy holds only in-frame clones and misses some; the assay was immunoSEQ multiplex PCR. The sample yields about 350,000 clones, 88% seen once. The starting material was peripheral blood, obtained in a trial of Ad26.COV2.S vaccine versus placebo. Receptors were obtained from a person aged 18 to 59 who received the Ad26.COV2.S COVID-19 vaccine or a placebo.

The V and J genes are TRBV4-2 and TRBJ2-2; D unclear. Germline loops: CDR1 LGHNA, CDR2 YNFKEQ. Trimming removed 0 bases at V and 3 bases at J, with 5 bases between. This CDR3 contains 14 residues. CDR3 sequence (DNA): TGTGCCAGCAGCCAAGATTTCGACACCGGGGAGCTGTTTTTT. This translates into CASSQDFDTGELFF.

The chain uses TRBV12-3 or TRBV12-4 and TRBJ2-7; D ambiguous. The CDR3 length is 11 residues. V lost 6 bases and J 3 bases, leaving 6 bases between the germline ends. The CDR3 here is CASSTIYEQYF. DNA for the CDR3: TGTGCCAGCAGCACCATCTACGAGCAGTACTTC.

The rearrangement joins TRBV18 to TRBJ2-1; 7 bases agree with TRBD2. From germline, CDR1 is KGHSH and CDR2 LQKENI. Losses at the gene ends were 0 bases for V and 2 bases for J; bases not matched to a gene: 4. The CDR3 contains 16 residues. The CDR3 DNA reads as TGTGCCAGCTCACCACCCGCGGCGGGAGCCTACAATGAGCAGTTCTTC. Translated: CASSPPAAGAYNEQFF.

CDR3: CASSGTGDEQYF. The CDR3 nucleotides read TGTGCCAGCAGCGGAACAGGGGACGAGCAGTACTTC. The chain recombines TRBV28 with TRBJ2-7; TRBD1 matches 7 bases. The CDR3 is made up of 12 amino acids. Germline V gene sequence: CDR1 MDHEN, CDR2 SYDVKM. V was pared by 6 bases and J by 5 bases, with 4 bases of the junction left unmatched.